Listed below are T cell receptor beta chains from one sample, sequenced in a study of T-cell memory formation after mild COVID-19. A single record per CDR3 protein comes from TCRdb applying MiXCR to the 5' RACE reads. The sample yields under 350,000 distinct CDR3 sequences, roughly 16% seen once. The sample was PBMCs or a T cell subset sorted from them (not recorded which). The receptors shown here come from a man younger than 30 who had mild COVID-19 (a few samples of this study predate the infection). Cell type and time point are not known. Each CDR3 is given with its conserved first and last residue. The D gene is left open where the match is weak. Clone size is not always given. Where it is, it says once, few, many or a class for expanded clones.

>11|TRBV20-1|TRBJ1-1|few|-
TGCAGTGCTAGATCCACAGGCGAAGCTTTCTTT
CSARSTGEAFF
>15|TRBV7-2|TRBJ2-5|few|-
TGTGCCAGCAGCTTAGCGGGGGGGCCTATGGAGACCCAGTACTTC
CASSLAGGPMETQYF
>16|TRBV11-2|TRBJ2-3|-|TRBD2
TGTGCCAGCAGCTTAGGTGGGACTAGTTTTGGAGATACGCAGTATTTT
CASSLGGTSFGDTQYF
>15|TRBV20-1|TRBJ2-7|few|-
TGCAGTGCTAGAGATTCGCGGGGGCCCCTCTACGAGCAGTACTTC
CSARDSRGPLYEQYF
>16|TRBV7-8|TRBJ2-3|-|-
TGTGCCAGCAGCTTAGCGCGGCAGGGTGGGGAAGATACGCAGTATTTT
CASSLARQGGEDTQYF
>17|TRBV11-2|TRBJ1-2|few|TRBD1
TGTGCCAGCAGCTCCCCCAGAGCAGGGGGCGTCGACTATGGCTACACCTTC
CASSSPRAGGVDYGYTF
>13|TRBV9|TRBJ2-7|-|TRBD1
TGTGCCAGCAGCGTCGGACAGGGTGGCGAGCAGTACTTC
CASSVGQGGEQYF
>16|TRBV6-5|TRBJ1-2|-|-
TGTGCCAGCAGTTACTCGACGGGCCGAGCTAACTATGGCTACACCTTC
CASSYSTGRANYGYTF
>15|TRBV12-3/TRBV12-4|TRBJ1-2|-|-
TGTGCCAGCAGTTTAAGTACTCGGGTTTTCTATGGCTACACCTTC
CASSLSTRVFYGYTF
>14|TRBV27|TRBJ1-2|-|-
TGTGCCAGCAGTTCCAACCAGGACTACTATGGCTACACCTTC
CASSSNQDYYGYTF
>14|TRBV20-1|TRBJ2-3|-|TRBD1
TGCAGTGCCCTCGGGGGACAGGGGAGAGATACGCAGTATTTT
CSALGGQGRDTQYF
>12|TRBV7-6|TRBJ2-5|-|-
TGTGCCAGCAGCTTACTTCAAGAGACCCAGTACTTC
CASSLLQETQYF
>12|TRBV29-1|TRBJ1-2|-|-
TGCAGCGTTAAGGGGTTTAACTATGGCTACACCTTC
CSVKGFNYGYTF
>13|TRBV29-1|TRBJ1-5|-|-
TGCAGCGTTGCGGGAGATGGCAATCAGCCCCAGCATTTT
CSVAGDGNQPQHF
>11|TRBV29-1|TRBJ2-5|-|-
TGCAGCGTTTCGAACCAAGAGACCCAGTACTTC
CSVSNQETQYF
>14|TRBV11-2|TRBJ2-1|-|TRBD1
TGTGCCAGCAGACACGGGACAGGGGCGAATGAGCAGTTCTTC
CASRHGTGANEQFF
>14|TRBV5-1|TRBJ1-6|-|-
TGCGCCAGCAGCTTGGGCAGAAGAGATTCACCCCTCCACTTT
CASSLGRRDSPLHF
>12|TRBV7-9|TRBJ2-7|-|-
TGTGCCAGCAGCTTAACCTACTACGAGCAGTACTTC
CASSLTYYEQYF
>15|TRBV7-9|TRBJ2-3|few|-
TGTGCCAGCAGCTCCCGACTGCCAGTCACAGATACGCAGTATTTT
CASSSRLPVTDTQYF
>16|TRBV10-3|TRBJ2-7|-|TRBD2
TGTGCCATCAGTGTGGGGGTAGCGGGGAGCTCCTACGAGCAGTACTTC
CAISVGVAGSSYEQYF
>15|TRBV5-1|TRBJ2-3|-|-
TGCGCCAGCAGCCCCGCGGACAGTGAGACAGATACGCAGTATTTT
CASSPADSETDTQYF
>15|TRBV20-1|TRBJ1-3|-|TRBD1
TGCAGTGCTAGAGATCACAGGGGAAGTTTCAACACCATATATTTT
CSARDHRGSFNTIYF
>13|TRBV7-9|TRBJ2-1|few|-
TGTGCCAGCAACATGCAGACGTCCAGGGGGCAGTTCTTC
CASNMQTSRGQFF
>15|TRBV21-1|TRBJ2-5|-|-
TGTGCCAGCAGCAAAAGGAAAGCGGGGGGAAAGACCCAGTACTTC
CASSKRKAGGKTQYF
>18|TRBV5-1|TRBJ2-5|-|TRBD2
TGCGCCAGCAGCACCGAGTGGGCGGGGGGGTCCTTTCAAGAGACCCAGTACTTC
CASSTEWAGGSFQETQYF
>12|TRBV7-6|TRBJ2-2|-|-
TGTGCCAGCAGTTTCATGACCGGGGAGCTGTTTTTT
CASSFMTGELFF
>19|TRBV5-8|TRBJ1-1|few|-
TGTGCCAGCAGCTTGTTTGGTTTCGGTCTTTCCGCAGGGGTAACTGAAGCTTTCTTT
CASSLFGFGLSAGVTEAFF
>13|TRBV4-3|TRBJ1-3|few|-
TGCGCCAGCAGCCAGGTCTCTGGAAACACCATATATTTT
CASSQVSGNTIYF
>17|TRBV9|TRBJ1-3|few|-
TGTGCCAGCAGCGATTCGTCCGGGACCGCTTTCGGAAACACCATATATTTT
CASSDSSGTAFGNTIYF
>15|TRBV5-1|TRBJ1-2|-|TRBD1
TGCGCCAGCAGCGGACGGACAGGGGGCTACGAAGGCTACACCTTC
CASSGRTGGYEGYTF
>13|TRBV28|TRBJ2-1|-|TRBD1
TGTGCCAGCAAATGGACAGGGGCCAATGAGCAGTTCTTC
CASKWTGANEQFF
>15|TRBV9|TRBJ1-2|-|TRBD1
TGTGCCAGCAGCGCTGCTGGACAGGGGGGGAATGGCTACACCTTC
CASSAAGQGGNGYTF
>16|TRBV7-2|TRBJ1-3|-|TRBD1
TGTGCCAGCGGACGACAGGGAACCAACTCTGGAAACACCATATATTTT
CASGRQGTNSGNTIYF
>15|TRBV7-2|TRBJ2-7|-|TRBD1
TGTGCCAGCAGCTTGGGACTGGGACAGGGATACGAGCAGTACTTC
CASSLGLGQGYEQYF
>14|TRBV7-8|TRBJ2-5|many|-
TGTGCCAGCAGCGCAGCAGGGAGCCAAGAGACCCAGTACTTC
CASSAAGSQETQYF
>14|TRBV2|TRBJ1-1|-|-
TGTGCCAGTGCACGGGATTTAAGACTCACTGAAGCTTTCTTT
CASARDLRLTEAFF
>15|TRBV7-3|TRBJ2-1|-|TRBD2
TGTGCCAGCAGTTTAAAGCGGGGGGGCTTGAATGAGCAGTTCTTC
CASSLKRGGLNEQFF
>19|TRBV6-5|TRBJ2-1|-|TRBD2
TGTGCCAGCAGTTACCTGACTAGCGGGGGCCAGAGCTCCTACAATGAGCAGTTCTTC
CASSYLTSGGQSSYNEQFF
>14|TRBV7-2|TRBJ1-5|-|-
TGTGCCAGCAGCCGCACATCGCGCAATCAGCCCCAGCATTTT
CASSRTSRNQPQHF
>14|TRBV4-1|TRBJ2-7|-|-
TGCGCCAGCAGCCAGCCTCTGGGGACCTACGAGCAGTACTTC
CASSQPLGTYEQYF
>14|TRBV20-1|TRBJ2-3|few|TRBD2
TGCAGTGCTAGTCGGCGGGGGGTCACAGATACGCAGTATTTT
CSASRRGVTDTQYF
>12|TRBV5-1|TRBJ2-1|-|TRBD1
TGCGCCAGCAGCGAACAGGGGAGTGAGCAGTTCTTC
CASSEQGSEQFF
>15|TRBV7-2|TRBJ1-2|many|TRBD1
TGTGCCAGCAGCTTAGCGGGACAGGGGGCTGGTGGCTACACCTTC
CASSLAGQGAGGYTF
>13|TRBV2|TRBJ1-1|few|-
TGTGCCAGCAGTGAGCTAAGGGAGACTGAAGCTTTCTTT
CASSELRETEAFF
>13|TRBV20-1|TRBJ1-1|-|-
TGCAGTGCTCAAAAGGGGATGAACACTGAAGCTTTCTTT
CSAQKGMNTEAFF
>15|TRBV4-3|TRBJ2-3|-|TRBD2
TGCGCCAGCAGCCTCAGCGGGGGGGCCATCGATACGCAGTATTTT
CASSLSGGAIDTQYF
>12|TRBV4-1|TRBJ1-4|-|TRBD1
TGCGCCAGCAGCTCACAGGGGGAAAAACTGTTTTTT
CASSSQGEKLFF
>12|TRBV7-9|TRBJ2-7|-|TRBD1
TGTGCCAGCAGCTTCGACAGGGAGGAGCAGTACTTC
CASSFDREEQYF
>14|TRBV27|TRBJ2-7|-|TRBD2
TGTGCCAGCAGCGGGGTCGGGGGGAGGTACGAGCAGTACTTC
CASSGVGGRYEQYF
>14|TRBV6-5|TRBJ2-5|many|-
TGTGCCAGCAGTCCACAGGGTGGCGAAGAGACCCAGTACTTC
CASSPQGGEETQYF